This T cell receptor (beta chain) was profiled in a study of Ad26.COV2.S vaccination and SARS-CoV-2 variants. Overall study: The vaccine Ad26.COV2.S was put into the muscle once, or twice with 56 days between.

Looked up from germline, CDR1 is SGHAT and CDR2 is FQNNGV. Germline trimming cut 1 base from V and 3 bases from J; bases unmatched to any gene: 4. The CDR3 has 15 residues. To note about this clone: Its antigen is not identified.

Libraries were prepared by immunoSEQ multiplex PCR; TCRdb keeps only in-frame clonotypes and omits some of them. The table shows about 680,000 clones, with around 92% occurring only once. Broader study findings: Vaccine recipients and placebo recipients showed similar non-spike TCR breadth.

The treatment was: around 19 received Ad26.COV2.S at low or high dose, single or two shots; 5 received placebo; per-sample allocation not given. Specimen acquisition occurred on day 63 following the initial vaccine or placebo injection. The sequencing used peripheral blood, collected in a trial of Ad26.COV2.S vaccine versus placebo. V is TRBV11-2 and J is TRBJ2-7; 9 nucleotides line up with TRBD1. This TCR came from a person between 18 and 60 years old who received the Ad26.COV2.S COVID-19 vaccine or a placebo. CDR3 protein: CASSLVPGQGYEQYF. The CDR3 nucleotides read TGTGCCAGCAGCTTAGTGCCGGGACAGGGCTACGAGCAGTACTTC.